A selection of T cell receptor beta chains follows, all from one sample in a study of blood T cell repertoires in COVID-19. Libraries were prepared by immunoSEQ multiplex PCR; TCRdb keeps only in-frame clonotypes and omits some of them. The data contain tens of thousands of clones, approximately 80% of them singletons. The sequenced sample consisted of peripheral blood. Receptors originate from a man aged 55-75 years in a cohort sampled during active COVID-19. Both conserved end residues are part of each CDR3. D genes are given only for firm matches. Size values are once, few and many counts, or a class for expanded clones, and some rows have none.

CDR3: CATSDRRTSGNTGELFF; DNA: TGTGCCACCAGTGATAGGAGGACTAGCGGTAACACCGGGGAGCTGTTTTTT; V: TRBV24-1; J: TRBJ2-2; size: .; D: TRBD2
CDR3: CASSETNQPQHF; DNA: TGCGCCAGCAGTGAAACTAATCAGCCCCAGCATTTT; V: TRBV10-2; J: TRBJ1-5; size: .; D: .
CDR3: CASSSQRTATNTEAFF; DNA: TGTGCCAGCTCATCCCAGAGGACAGCGACGAACACTGAAGCTTTCTTT; V: TRBV18; J: TRBJ1-1; size: .; D: .
CDR3: CASSQGGLAGVSEQFF; DNA: TGTGCCAGCAGCCAGGGGGGACTAGCGGGAGTCAGTGAGCAGTTCTTC; V: TRBV4-2; J: TRBJ2-1; size: .; D: TRBD2
CDR3: CATYDPGQGPHGYTF; DNA: TGTGCCACCTATGATCCGGGACAGGGACCCCATGGCTACACCTTC; V: TRBV24-1; J: TRBJ1-2; size: .; D: TRBD1
CDR3: CASSQAGKGLGGYTF; DNA: TGCGCCAGCAGCCAAGCCGGGAAAGGTTTAGGTGGCTACACCTTC; V: TRBV4-1; J: TRBJ1-2; size: .; D: .
CDR3: CASSLGGTNQETQYF; DNA: TGTGCCAGCAGCTTGGGTGGGACAAATCAAGAGACCCAGTACTTC; V: TRBV11-3; J: TRBJ2-5; size: .; D: .
CDR3: CASSPSGTSRATGELFF; DNA: TGTGCCAGCAGCCCGTCCGGGACTAGTCGAGCCACCGGGGAGCTGTTTTTT; V: TRBV7-9; J: TRBJ2-2; size: .; D: TRBD2
CDR3: CASSIDTGKARQYF; DNA: TGTGCCAGTAGTATAGATACAGGGAAGGCTCGACAGTACTTC; V: TRBV19; J: TRBJ2-7; size: .; D: .
CDR3: CASRKAGSYNEQFF; DNA: TGTGCCAGCCGAAAAGCGGGATCCTACAATGAGCAGTTCTTC; V: TRBV6-5; J: TRBJ2-1; size: .; D: TRBD2
CDR3: CASSPNLGQGPDLENTIYF; DNA: TGTGCCAGCTCACCCAACCTGGGTCAGGGGCCGGACTTAGAAAACACCATATATTTT; V: TRBV18; J: TRBJ1-3; size: .; D: .
CDR3: CANQRDSLQDTQYF; DNA: TGTGCCAACCAGAGGGACTCCCTCCAAGATACGCAGTATTTT; V: TRBV2; J: TRBJ2-3; size: .; D: .
CDR3: CASSPALGDRVGYTF; DNA: TGTGCCAGCAGTCCGGCGCTGGGGGACAGGGTTGGCTACACCTTC; V: TRBV7-9; J: TRBJ1-2; size: .; D: TRBD1
CDR3: CATKRGEDTGELFF; DNA: TGTGCCACGAAGCGGGGGGAGGACACCGGGGAGCTGTTTTTT; V: TRBV15; J: TRBJ2-2; size: medium-sized; D: TRBD2
CDR3: CASSLAYYEQYF; DNA: TGTGCCAGCAGCTTGGCCTACTACGAGCAGTACTTC; V: TRBV5-8; J: TRBJ2-7; size: .; D: .
CDR3: CASSLGAEGEQFF; DNA: TGTGCCAGCAGCTTAGGTGCTGAGGGTGAGCAGTTCTTC; V: TRBV7-2; J: TRBJ2-1; size: once; D: .
CDR3: CASSLRLATDSSYEQYF; DNA: TGCGCCAGCAGCTTAAGACTAGCGACCGATAGCTCCTACGAGCAGTACTTC; V: TRBV5-1; J: TRBJ2-7; size: .; D: TRBD2
CDR3: CASREGQRTNYGYTF; DNA: TGTGCCAGCAGAGAGGGACAGAGGACTAACTATGGCTACACCTTC; V: TRBV7-2; J: TRBJ1-2; size: few; D: TRBD1
CDR3: CASTSPERVVLNEQYF; DNA: TGCGCCAGCACTTCGCCCGAGCGGGTGGTTTTGAACGAGCAGTACTTC; V: TRBV10-2; J: TRBJ2-7; size: once; D: .
CDR3: CASSSGQTLNTEAFF; DNA: TGTGCCAGCAGTTCCGGACAGACTTTGAACACTGAAGCTTTCTTT; V: TRBV6-2/TRBV6-3; J: TRBJ1-1; size: .; D: .
CDR3: CASSEGQAGELFF; DNA: TGTGCCAGCAGTGAAGGACAGGCCGGGGAGCTGTTTTTT; V: TRBV6-4; J: TRBJ2-2; size: .; D: TRBD1
CDR3: CASSPQPTQGGELFF; DNA: TGTGCCAGCAGCCCCCAGCCCACGCAGGGCGGGGAGCTGTTTTTT; V: TRBV11-2; J: TRBJ2-2; size: .; D: .
CDR3: CASSHARGQGRAGYEQYF; DNA: TGTGCCAGCAGCCATGCCCGGGGACAGGGGCGCGCAGGTTACGAGCAGTACTTC; V: TRBV3-1/TRBV3-2; J: TRBJ2-7; size: .; D: TRBD1
CDR3: CASKMGRGTEKLFF; DNA: TGTGCCAGCAAGATGGGGAGGGGGACTGAAAAACTGTTTTTT; V: TRBV2; J: TRBJ1-4; size: once; D: .
CDR3: CASSSGQMQETQYF; DNA: TGTGCCAGCAGCTCAGGACAAATGCAAGAGACCCAGTACTTC; V: TRBV7-2; J: TRBJ2-5; size: .; D: .
CDR3: CASSLGGGTDTQYF; DNA: TGCGCCAGCAGCTTGGGGGGCGGCACAGATACGCAGTATTTT; V: TRBV5-1; J: TRBJ2-3; size: .; D: .
CDR3: CAWSVPGSGNTIYF; DNA: TGTGCCTGGAGTGTACCCGGCTCTGGAAACACCATATATTTT; V: TRBV30; J: TRBJ1-3; size: .; D: .
CDR3: CASSLREGGLYEQYF; DNA: TGTGCCAGCAGTTTGCGGGAAGGAGGCCTATACGAGCAGTACTTC; V: TRBV27; J: TRBJ2-7; size: .; D: .
CDR3: CAWSVRGRSTDTQYF; DNA: TGTGCCTGGAGTGTACGGGGTAGGAGCACAGATACGCAGTATTTT; V: TRBV30; J: TRBJ2-3; size: .; D: .
CDR3: CASSRRDTRGAFF; DNA: TGTGCCAGCAGCCGTAGGGACACCCGGGGAGCTTTCTTT; V: TRBV14; J: TRBJ1-1; size: .; D: .
CDR3: CAITNGRNTEAFF; DNA: TGTGCCATCACGAATGGGAGGAACACTGAAGCTTTCTTT; V: TRBV10-3; J: TRBJ1-1; size: .; D: .
CDR3: CASSPRLRGLNEAFF; DNA: TGTGCCAGCAGTCCCCGACTACGAGGCTTGAATGAAGCTTTCTTT; V: TRBV28; J: TRBJ1-1; size: .; D: .
CDR3: CASSRANANTEAFF; DNA: TGTGCCAGCAGCCGCGCGAACGCGAACACTGAAGCTTTCTTT; V: TRBV11-2; J: TRBJ1-1; size: .; D: .